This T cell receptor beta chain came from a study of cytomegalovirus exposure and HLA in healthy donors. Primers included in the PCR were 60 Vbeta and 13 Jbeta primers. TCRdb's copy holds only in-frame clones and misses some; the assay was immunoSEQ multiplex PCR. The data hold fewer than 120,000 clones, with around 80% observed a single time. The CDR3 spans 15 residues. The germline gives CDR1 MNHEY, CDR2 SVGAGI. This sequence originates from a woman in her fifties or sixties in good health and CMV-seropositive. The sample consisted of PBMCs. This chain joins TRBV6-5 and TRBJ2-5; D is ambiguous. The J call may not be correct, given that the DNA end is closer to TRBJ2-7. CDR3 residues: CASSYSSEAPYEQYF. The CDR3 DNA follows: TGTGCCAGCAGTTACTCTTCCGAGGCCCCCTACGAGCAGTACTTC.